Below, 32 T cell receptor beta chains from the same sample are listed, as sequenced in a study of blood T cell repertoires in COVID-19. TCRdb's table, derived via immunoSEQ multiplex PCR, lists solely in-frame clones and lacks some. The sample holds approximately 280,000 clones, approximately 89% seen once. Sequenced input: PBMCs or T cells enriched from blood (not recorded which). These TCRs come from a woman aged 55-69 years who had recovered from COVID-19.

The chain has TRBV27 and TRBJ2-7, with D maybe TRBD2 (6 bases). Germline values: CDR1 MNHEY, CDR2 SMNVEV (reference sequence). The V end lost 1 base, the J end lost 7 bases, and 14 bases lay between the germline ends. CDR3 length equals 14 residues. The CDR3 DNA follows: TGTGCCAGCAGTTTATGGCCCTCGGGGGATGAGCAGTACTTC. It is translated as CASSLWPSGDEQYF.

The V and J genes are TRBV3-1 (or the pseudogene TRBV3-2) and TRBJ2-7; 13 positions match TRBD2. The V and J ends lost 1 base and 5 bases, in that order; junction bases with no gene match: 8. The CDR3 loop spans 17 amino acids. Germline CDR1 is LGHDT and CDR2 is YNNKEL (reference sequence). The CDR3 DNA sequence: TGTGCCAGCAGCCAAGTTGGCGGGACTAGCGGGGTCAACGAGCAGTACTTC. Protein: CASSQVGGTSGVNEQYF.

Note on this clone: At one end, the junction sequence differs from germline, possibly due to a read error. The V gene is TRBV7-7, the J gene TRBJ2-1; no firm D call. The V gene's germline CDR1 is SSHAT and CDR2 FNYEAQ (reference sequence). The CDR3 runs 15 residues. This CDR3 is CASSLVLAGYNEQFF. In nucleotides, the CDR3 is TGTGCTAGCAGCTTAGTCTTAGCTGGCTACAATGAGCAGTTCTTC.

J is TRBJ1-6 and V is TRBV6-1, with D possibly TRBD1 on 5 matching bases. The germline V and J ends were trimmed by 4 bases and 0 bases, with 19 bases remaining between them. There are 19 residues in the CDR3. Germline lookup yields CDR1 MNHNS and CDR2 SASEGT. The CDR3 sequence: CASSGLRRRDPSYNSPLHF. CDR3 sequence (DNA): TGTGCCAGCAGTGGTCTCCGCCGGCGGGACCCCTCCTATAATTCACCCCTCCACTTT.

This chain links TRBV7-3 with TRBJ1-1, with 8 bases that match TRBD1. Germline assignment: CDR1 SGHTA and CDR2 FQGTGA. The CDR3 loop spans 15 amino acids. V lost 5 bases and J lost 4; bases outside the gene matches: 9. This CDR3 reads CASSQSGTGSTEAFF. The DNA for the CDR3 is TGTGCCAGCAGCCAATCCGGGACAGGAAGCACTGAAGCTTTCTTT.

This clone has only one observation. The chain has TRBV11-2 and TRBJ1-1; D uncertain. The CDR3 loop spans 15 amino acids. Germline V CDR1 and CDR2: SGHAT, FQNNGV. The V end lost 4 bases, the J end lost 2 bases, and 14 bases lay between the germline ends. The CDR3 nucleotides are TGTGCCAGCAGCTCCCCGCCGGCAGGAAACACTGAAGCTTTCTTT. It translates to CASSSPPAGNTEAFF.

J is TRBJ2-3 and V is TRBV28; TRBD2 might be the D (6 bases). The CDR3 spans 11 residues. Between the trimmed V and J ends, which lost 6 bases and 11 bases, there was a span of 12 bases. CDR1 MDHEN and CDR2 SYDVKM come from the germline V gene. The CDR3 region has the DNA TGTGCCAGCAGAACCGGGACTGTGCAGTATTTT. Its protein product is CASRTGTVQYF.

This chain joins TRBV19 and TRBJ1-5; unclear D gene. The CDR3 spans 13 residues. V lost 2 bases and J lost 8, with 10 bases in between. The germline gives CDR1 LNHDA, CDR2 SQIVND (reference sequence). As DNA, the CDR3 is TGTGCCAGTAGTATAAACCCCTTAGAGCCCCAGCATTTT. Protein: CASSINPLEPQHF.

This chain links TRBV10-3 with TRBJ2-1; 14 bases are a match to TRBD2. The CDR3 consists of 18 residues. V trimming: 6 bases; J trimming: 0 bases; junction bases outside the gene matches: 7. The germline V gene encodes CDR1 ENHRY and CDR2 SYGVKD. CDR3: CAIRGGLAGASSYNEQFF. The CDR3 DNA reads as TGTGCCATCAGGGGGGGACTAGCGGGAGCTTCCTCCTACAATGAGCAGTTCTTC.

The chain joins TRBV2 to TRBJ1-1, with D possibly being TRBD1 (6 bases). The germline V gene encodes CDR1 SNHLY and CDR2 FYNNEI. The CDR3 is made up of 14 amino acids. The V and J ends lost 7 bases and 0 bases respectively, with 12 bases between them. For the CDR3, the DNA is TGTGCCAGCAAATCGACAGGAATGAACACTGAAGCTTTCTTT. Residues: CASKSTGMNTEAFF.

J is TRBJ2-5 and V is TRBV5-7; TRBD2 agrees at 7 bases. TRBV5-7 is labeled an ORF, and its function is uncertain. The CDR3 covers 16 residues. The V and J ends lost 1 base and 0 bases, in that order; junction bases with no gene match: 6. The DNA for the CDR3 is TGTGCCAGCAGCTTGTACTTGCGGGGGAACCAAGAGACCCAGTACTTC. It codes for CASSLYLRGNQETQYF.

The chain has TRBV5-1 and TRBJ1-1; D is undetermined. Trimming pared 0 bases from V and 1 base from J, leaving 10 bases between. The CDR3 covers 15 residues. CDR1 and CDR2 from the germline V gene are SGHRS and YFSETQ. CDR3 sequence (DNA): TGCGCCAGCAGCTTGGTTGTAGCGGGGAACACTGAAGCTTTCTTT. Its protein product is CASSLVVAGNTEAFF.

The chain has TRBV19 and TRBJ1-2; tentative D call: TRBD1 (5 bases). V was shortened by 7 bases and J by 4 bases, with 10 bases between the two germline ends. The CDR3 contains 12 residues. Germline loops: CDR1 LNHDA, CDR2 SQIVND (reference sequence). DNA of the CDR3: TGTGCCAGTATGGGGCAACCCTATGGCTACACCTTC. Amino acid sequence: CASMGQPYGYTF.

The V gene is TRBV4-2, the J gene TRBJ1-6; a weak D match, TRBD1 (5 bases). The germline V gene has CDR1 LGHNA and CDR2 YNFKEQ. V lost 1 base and J 7 bases, leaving 11 bases between the germline ends. This CDR3 has 15 amino acids. CDR3 residues: CASSQVGGENSPLHF. In DNA, the CDR3 is TGTGCCAGCAGCCAAGTCGGGGGGGAAAATTCACCCCTCCACTTT.

The rearrangement links TRBV11-3 to TRBJ2-6; no definite D call. V dropped 5 bases and J dropped 0 bases, with 5 bases sitting between them. CDR3 length: 14 residues. Germline values: CDR1 SGHNT, CDR2 YENEEA. The CDR3: CASSQDSGANVLTF. Here the CDR3 DNA reads TGTGCCAGCAGCCAGGACTCTGGGGCCAACGTCCTGACTTTC. Supplemented by reference TRBV11-3 and TRBJ2-6, the full variable domain reads EAGVVQSPRYKIIEKKQPVAFWCNPISGHNTLYWYLQNLGQGPELLIRYENEEAVDDSQLPKDRFSAERLKGVDSTLKIQPAELGDSAVYLCASSQDSGANVLTFGAGSRLTVL.

V is TRBV28 and J is TRBJ1-5; tentatively, D is TRBD1 (6 bases). The CDR3 extends over 17 amino acids. V was trimmed by 5 bases and J by 0 bases, leaving 17 bases between them. Germline loops: CDR1 MDHEN, CDR2 SYDVKM. The CDR3 is CASSPAGTPYSNQPQHF. In nucleotides, the CDR3 is TGTGCCAGCAGTCCCGCAGGGACACCTTATAGCAATCAGCCCCAGCATTTT.

The chain recombines TRBV7-6 with TRBJ1-5; unclear D gene. The length of the CDR3 is 17 residues. V lost 1 base, J lost 0 bases, and 13 bases lay in between. Germline V lookup: CDR1 SGHVS, CDR2 FNYEAQ. The CDR3 coding sequence is TGTGCCAGCAGCTTAGGGGCGTGGGTAGATAGCAATCAGCCCCAGCATTTT. Its protein product is CASSLGAWVDSNQPQHF. Variable domain in full (rest from reference TRBV7-6 and TRBJ1-5): GAGVSQSPRYKVTKRGQDVALRCDPISGHVSLYWYRQALGQGPEFLTYFNYEAQQDKSGLPNDRFSAERPEGSISTLTIQRTEQRDSAMYRCASSLGAWVDSNQPQHFGDGTRLSIL.

The chain uses TRBV7-2 and TRBJ1-1; possible D gene TRBD1, 5 bases. Trimming took off 5 bases at V and 1 base at J, with 11 bases between the two ends. The germline CDR1 and CDR2 sequences are SGHTA and FQGNSA. The CDR3 contains 14 residues. As DNA, the CDR3 is TGTGCCAGCAGCCCCTGGGGCCGGAACACTGAAGCTTTCTTT. It yields the protein CASSPWGRNTEAFF.

This chain connects TRBV7-3 to TRBJ1-2, with 10 bases lining up with TRBD1. Losses at the gene ends were 0 bases for V and 3 bases for J; bases not matched to a gene: 4. CDR1 is SGHTA and CDR2 is FQGTGA in the germline V gene. CDR3 length: 16 amino acids. The CDR3 reads CASSLTGGTGDYGYTF. The DNA of the CDR3 is TGTGCCAGCAGCTTAACGGGTGGGACAGGGGACTATGGCTACACCTTC.

The chain is built from TRBV24-1 and TRBJ2-3, with 8 bases that match TRBD2. This CDR3 has 17 amino acids. V dropped 3 bases and J dropped 2; count of bases not matched to a gene: 9. The germline gives CDR1 KGHDR, CDR2 SFDVKD. CDR3 sequence: CATSDGGERGNTDTQYF. CDR3 DNA: TGTGCCACCAGTGATGGGGGCGAGCGGGGGAACACAGATACGCAGTATTTT.

CDR3 protein: CASSQVPGYEQYF. The CDR3, as DNA: TGCGCCAGCAGCCAAGTCCCAGGCTACGAGCAGTACTTC. The chain employs TRBV4-1 and TRBJ2-7, with D hard to call. Germline V gene data show CDR1 as MGHRA and CDR2 as YSYEKL. This CDR3 is built from 13 residues. With 1 base removed from V and 3 bases from J, the gap between germline ends came to 7 bases.

The chain is built from TRBV9 and TRBJ2-1, with D tentatively TRBD1 (5 bases). The CDR3 runs to 15 residues. Per the germline V gene, CDR1 is SGDLS and CDR2 is YYNGEE. V was trimmed by 4 bases and J by 4 bases, leaving 15 bases between them. This chain's CDR3 is CASSLRGDGYNEQFF. The CDR3 DNA follows: TGTGCCAGCAGCTTAAGGGGCGATGGGTACAATGAGCAGTTCTTC.

The rearrangement links TRBV21-1 to TRBJ2-7; TRBD1 is the table's D call and was not checked against the DNA. TRBV21-1 is marked as a pseudogene. The CDR3 totals 17 residues. The CDR3 coding sequence is TGTGCCAGCAGCCTCTTATCAGGGACACTGAGCTCCTACGAGCAGTACTTC. Residues: CASSLLSGTLSSYEQYF.

The V and J genes are TRBV2 and TRBJ1-2, with 10 bases fitting TRBD1. V shed 5 bases and J 6 bases; nucleotides not matched to a gene: 6. CDR1 is SNHLY and CDR2 is FYNNEI in the germline V gene. The CDR3 is 14 residues long. CDR3 coding DNA: TGTGCCAGCAGTTACGACAGGGGGCATCATGGCTACACCTTC. Amino acids: CASSYDRGHHGYTF.

The V gene is TRBV6-1, the J gene TRBJ2-4; weak D call: TRBD1 (7 bases). The germline V and J ends were trimmed by 2 bases and 9 bases, with 20 bases remaining between them. The CDR3 consists of 16 residues. The germline gives CDR1 MNHNS, CDR2 SASEGT. CDR3 sequence: CASSERGTAFWGIQYF. The CDR3 nucleotides read TGTGCCAGCAGTGAACGGGGGACAGCATTCTGGGGCATTCAGTACTTC.

This rearrangement joins TRBV19 to TRBJ2-7, with TRBD2 as a possible D gene (6 bases). The V gene lost 3 bases and the J gene lost 3 bases, with 12 bases spanning the gap. The germline CDR1 and CDR2 sequences are LNHDA and SQIVND (reference sequence). This CDR3 region has 14 residues. This CDR3 reads CASSMRGSGYEQYF. The CDR3, as DNA: TGTGCCAGTAGTATGCGGGGCTCTGGCTACGAGCAGTACTTC. The entire variable domain, with the rest obtained from reference TRBV19 and TRBJ2-7, is as follows: DGGITQSPKYLFRKEGQNVTLSCEQNLNHDAMYWYRQDPGQGLRLIYYSQIVNDFQKGDIAEGYSVSREKKESFPLTVTSAQKNPTAFYLCASSMRGSGYEQYFGPGTRLTVT.

The chain links TRBV5-1 to TRBJ2-2; 9 nucleotides match TRBD2. CDR1 and CDR2 (germline): SGHRS, YFSETQ. The CDR3 totals 18 residues. The V gene end was trimmed by 0 bases and the J gene end by 6 bases; junction bases not matched to a gene: 12. Here the CDR3 reads CASSLVGSGGPTAGELFF. The CDR3 region has the DNA TGCGCCAGCAGCTTGGTTGGTAGCGGGGGACCGACGGCCGGGGAGCTGTTTTTT. The whole variable domain, remainder taken from reference TRBV5-1 and TRBJ2-2, is KAGVTQTPRYLIKTRGQQVTLSCSPISGHRSVSWYQQTPGQGLQFLFEYFSETQRNKGNFPGRFSGRQFSNSRSEMNVSTLELGDSALYLCASSLVGSGGPTAGELFFGEGSRLTVL.

This chain joins TRBV19 and TRBJ1-1, with D maybe TRBD1 (5 bases). CDR3 size: 14 residues. Trimming took off 1 base at V and 4 bases at J, with 10 bases between the two ends. The V gene's germline CDR1 is LNHDA and CDR2 SQIVND (reference sequence). The CDR3 bases are TGTGCCAGTAGTATAGGGAGGAGGGGCACTGAAGCTTTCTTT. The encoded protein is CASSIGRRGTEAFF.

This clone occurred once. The genes are TRBV6-6 and TRBJ2-1; 10 nucleotides match TRBD1. Germline V gene sequence: CDR1 MNHNY, CDR2 SVGAGI (reference sequence). The ends lost 2 bases at V and 5 bases at J; junction bases unmatched: 6. This CDR3 spans 16 amino acids. Here the CDR3 reads CASSYGTGVRNNEQFF. For the CDR3, the DNA is TGTGCCAGCAGTTACGGGACAGGGGTTAGGAACAATGAGCAGTTCTTC.

This chain uses TRBV5-1 with TRBJ1-3, with 8 bases identical to TRBD1. Per the germline V gene, CDR1 is SGHRS and CDR2 is YFSETQ. V was clipped by 3 bases and J by 4 bases; unmatched bases: 6. There are 15 residues in the CDR3. Here the CDR3 reads CASSWTTGEGNTIYF. CDR3 nucleotide sequence: TGCGCCAGCAGCTGGACGACAGGGGAGGGAAACACCATATATTTT. Filled out from reference TRBV5-1 and TRBJ1-3, the complete variable domain reads KAGVTQTPRYLIKTRGQQVTLSCSPISGHRSVSWYQQTPGQGLQFLFEYFSETQRNKGNFPGRFSGRQFSNSRSEMNVSTLELGDSALYLCASSWTTGEGNTIYFGEGSWLTVV.

The gene calls are TRBV7-2 and TRBJ2-5, with 10 bases that match TRBD2. The length of the CDR3 is 17 residues. J lost 1 base, V lost 0 bases, and 5 bases had no gene match. The germline CDR1 and CDR2 sequences are SGHTA and FQGNSA. The DNA of the CDR3 is TGTGCCAGCAGCTTAGCAGCGGGGGGGCGTTCCCAAGAGACCCAGTACTTC. It is translated as CASSLAAGGRSQETQYF.

The chain links TRBV28 to TRBJ2-5; 9 positions agree with TRBD2. After removal of 0 bases from V and 3 bases from J, the junction contained 8 bases not matched to a gene. This CDR3 has 17 residues. Germline V gene sequence: CDR1 MDHEN, CDR2 SYDVKM. Here the CDR3 reads CASSLWSSGGREETQYF. CDR3 nucleotide sequence: TGTGCCAGCAGTTTATGGAGTAGCGGGGGTCGAGAAGAGACCCAGTACTTC.